Sequencing of this TCR beta chain was carried out in a study of T cells in Graves' hyperthyroidism and ophthalmopathy. Findings and caveats of the study: It was a median about seven months before onset that the model predicted ophthalmopathy.

Reasons for excluding patients were uncontrolled infection, other autoimmune disease, pregnancy or lactation. The diagnoses drew upon clinical symptoms, serum thyroxine and TRAb, thyroid ultrasound and orbital computed tomography. Sample collection date corresponds to first hyperthyroidism diagnosis, prior to any ophthalmopathy symptoms. As for this clonotype: Its antigen is not identified.

TCR beta CDR3 regions were amplified from RNA transcripts. Primed by the HTBI set, a first-round RT-PCR was run on the TCR CDR3. In TCRdb, the multiplex PCR reads were re-called with MiXCR into one record per CDR3 protein. Of 650,000 to 850,000 distinct CDR3 sequences listed, about 19% are singletons. This TCR was recovered from a woman aged 45 to 65 with Graves' hyperthyroidism that later progressed to Graves' ophthalmopathy. The source material was blood.

The CDR3 DNA reads TGTGCCAGCAGCCAGGGACAGGGGGCGCCGGGCACCGGGGAGCTGTTTTTT. Its translation is CASSQGQGAPGTGELFF. The chain joins TRBV5-8 to TRBJ2-2, with 12 positions matching TRBD1. The CDR3 loop spans 17 amino acids. Looked up from germline, CDR1 is SGHTS and CDR2 is YDEGEE. The J segment lost 4 bases and the V segment lost 4 bases, leaving 8 bases of the junction unmatched.